Included here is one TCR beta chain sequence, with context. The germline V and J ends were trimmed by 4 bases and 0 bases, with 9 bases remaining between them. The CDR3 totals 14 residues. Germline CDR1 reads MGHRA; CDR2 reads YSYEKL. This record belongs to a study of control samples from healthy donors and cancer patients. Method: immunoSEQ multiplex PCR; TCRdb's copy keeps in-frame clones and lacks some. In the table there are 90,000 to 120,000 clones, 82% of which are singletons. The sequencing input was blood. The TCR sequence derives from a man aged 18 to 30 in good health. The J gene is TRBJ1-2, the V gene TRBV4-1; D is uncertain. For the CDR3, the DNA is TGCGCCAGCAGCCTTGCAGGAGCTAACTATGGCTACACCTTC. Translated, it gives CASSLAGANYGYTF.